The rows below give T cell receptor beta chains drawn from one sample of a study of T cells in Graves' hyperthyroidism and ophthalmopathy. One entry per CDR3 protein, called by TCRdb with MiXCR from the multiplex PCR reads. The sample consists of 92,000 or so distinct CDR3 sequences, about 51% of them appearing once. The sample taken for sequencing was blood. The source is a woman between 40 and 55 years old with Graves' hyperthyroidism. The CDR3 runs from the conserved cysteine through the conserved F or W. The D gene is left open where the match is weak. Expanded clones get a size class; other rows say once, few or many, or leave the size out.

j_call v_call clone_size d_call cdr3_length cdr3_nt cdr3_aa
TRBJ1-2 TRBV7-2 NA NA 15 TGTGCCAGCAGCTTATACGGCAGGGGTGGCTATGGCTACACCTTC CASSLYGRGGYGYTF
TRBJ1-1 TRBV7-9 many NA 15 TGTGCCAGCAGGCTCGGGGTGATCGGGGGCACTGAAGCTTTCTTT CASRLGVIGGTEAFF
TRBJ2-7 TRBV10-2 few TRBD2 16 TGCGCCAGCCAGCCCCTAGCGGGAGCCCACTCCTACGAGCAGTACTTC CASQPLAGAHSYEQYF
TRBJ2-2 TRBV20-1 NA NA 11 TGCAGCCCTGGGGACACCGGGGAGCTGTTTTTT CSPGDTGELFF
TRBJ1-1 TRBV20-1 many NA 17 TGCAGTGCTAGAGATCACGATGCGGAGGGTTTGGACACTGAAGCTTTCTTT CSARDHDAEGLDTEAFF
TRBJ2-2 TRBV5-1 NA NA 17 TGCGCCAGCAGCTTGTCACCAGGGGAATCGAACACCGGGGAGCTGTTTTTT CASSLSPGESNTGELFF
TRBJ1-2 TRBV27 many TRBD1 15 TGTGCCAGCTCACGAGGGCGGACAGGACTATATGGCTACACCTTC CASSRGRTGLYGYTF
TRBJ2-7 TRBV5-1 many TRBD1 16 TGCGCCAGCAGCTTGGAGGGGGTGACAGGGTCCTACGAGCAGTACTTC CASSLEGVTGSYEQYF
TRBJ2-5 TRBV20-1 NA TRBD2 15 TGCAGTGCTATCCCCGGAAGCGGGAGACGGGAGACCCAGTACTTC CSAIPGSGRRETQYF
TRBJ1-1 TRBV7-3 many NA 14 TGTGCCAGCAGCCCCGGTCCAGCGAACACTGAAGCTTTCTTT CASSPGPANTEAFF
TRBJ1-2 TRBV20-1 NA NA 12 TGCAGTGCTAGAGGGGAGGCCGGGGGCTACACCTTC CSARGEAGGYTF
TRBJ1-2 TRBV5-1 many NA 12 TGCGCCAGCAGCTTGAACCGCTATGGCTACACCTTC CASSLNRYGYTF
TRBJ1-5 TRBV12-3/TRBV12-4 few TRBD1 14 TGTGCCAGCAGGGTACAGGGGTTCCGGCAGCCCCAGCATTTT CASRVQGFRQPQHF
TRBJ2-7 TRBV7-6 many TRBD1 15 TGTGCCAGCAGCTTAGGGCAGGGGGAGTTTTACGAGCAGTACTTC CASSLGQGEFYEQYF
TRBJ2-5 TRBV20-1 few NA 12 TGCAGTGCTAGGGTCCCCCCAGAGACCCAGTACTTC CSARVPPETQYF
TRBJ1-2 TRBV20-1 NA NA 14 TGCAGTGCTGGCTCGGACGAGGCGGGCTATGGCTACACCTTC CSAGSDEAGYGYTF
TRBJ2-2 TRBV20-1 many NA 14 TGCAGTGCTAGCCCGACAGAGAACACCGGGGAGCTGTTTTTT CSASPTENTGELFF
TRBJ1-6 TRBV11-2 NA NA 18 TGTGCCAGCAGCTTAGGCGAAGGGGGGGGCGCCTATAATTCACCCCTCCACTTT CASSLGEGGGAYNSPLHF
TRBJ2-2 TRBV10-3 many NA 16 TGTGCCATCAGTGAGTCGAGCCGGTGGGGCACCGGGGAGCTGTTTTTT CAISESSRWGTGELFF
TRBJ1-1 TRBV7-2 NA NA 14 TGTGCCAGCAGCTTCTCACAGGGTGGGACTGAAGCTTTCTTT CASSFSQGGTEAFF
TRBJ2-7 TRBV28 many NA 13 TGTGCCAGCAGAGGGACATTCTCCTACGAGCAGTACTTC CASRGTFSYEQYF
TRBJ2-7 TRBV20-1 NA TRBD2 14 TGCAGTGCTAAACCCAGCGGGAACGCCTACGAGCAGTACTTC CSAKPSGNAYEQYF
TRBJ1-4 TRBV2 once NA 13 TGTGCCAGCAGTGGTGGCAGCGTAGAAAAACTGTTTTTT CASSGGSVEKLFF
TRBJ1-2 TRBV7-2 few NA 14 TGCGCCAGCAGCCAAGCCCCCGGCGTCGGGGGCTACACCTTC CASSQAPGVGGYTF
TRBJ2-5 TRBV7-3 NA NA 13 TGTGCCAGCAGCTTAGGAGGGAAAGAGACCCAGTGCTTC CASSLGGKETQCF
TRBJ2-7 TRBV7-8 NA NA 17 TGTGCCAGCAGCCCCAGGTGGAGGACAGGAGGGAGGGGGGAGCAGTACTTC CASSPRWRTGGRGEQYF
TRBJ2-5 TRBV13 NA TRBD2 15 TGTGCCAGCAGGCTCACAGGCGGGAGGGTGGAGACCCAGTACTTC CASRLTGGRVETQYF
TRBJ2-2 TRBV15 NA TRBD2 17 TGTGCCACCAGCAGCCTAACTAGCGGGAGTCCCACCGGGGAGCTGTTTTTT CATSSLTSGSPTGELFF
TRBJ1-1 TRBV12-3/TRBV12-4 many NA 15 TGTGCCAGCAGTTTGTGGGGGACTGGGGGGACTGAAGCTTTCTTT CASSLWGTGGTEAFF
TRBJ2-3 TRBV15 many NA 14 TGTGCCACCAAAGGCGCGGGGTACACAGATACGCAGTATTTT CATKGAGYTDTQYF
TRBJ2-7 TRBV29-1 NA TRBD1 14 TGCAGCGTTATCTATCCGGGACAGGGTTACGAGCAGTACTTC CSVIYPGQGYEQYF
TRBJ1-1 TRBV7-3 once TRBD1 14 TGTGCCAGCAGTTCGGACAGGTCCAACACTGAAGCTTTCTTT CASSSDRSNTEAFF
TRBJ1-2 TRBV29-1 NA TRBD1 12 TGCAGCGTGACAGGGATAAGCTATGGCTACACCTTC CSVTGISYGYTF
TRBJ2-5 TRBV7-3 many NA 13 TGTGCCAGCAGCTTGATCTGGGGGGAGACCCAGTACTTC CASSLIWGETQYF
TRBJ1-1 TRBV6-5 many NA 14 TGTGCCAGCAGTTACCTCAGGGGAAACACTGAAGCTTTCTTT CASSYLRGNTEAFF
TRBJ2-7 TRBV20-1 many TRBD1 18 TGCAGTGCAACCCCGGTCCGGCTCGACAGGGGGCGAGGTTACGAGCAGTACTTC CSATPVRLDRGRGYEQYF
TRBJ2-2 TRBV2 NA TRBD2 17 TGTGCCAGCGGGACAGGACTAGCGGGAGGGCTCACCGGGGAGCTGTTTTTT CASGTGLAGGLTGELFF
TRBJ1-2 TRBV7-9 many NA 16 TGTGCCAGCAGCTCGCCCTTTGAGGGGACATTAAGTGGCTACACCTTC CASSSPFEGTLSGYTF
TRBJ2-2 TRBV7-6 many NA 14 TGTGCCAGCAGCGTGGGACCTAACACCGGGGAGCTGTTTTTT CASSVGPNTGELFF
TRBJ2-5 TRBV20-1 once NA 14 TGCAGTGCTAGAGATCTAGGGGTCAAAGAGACCCAGTACTTC CSARDLGVKETQYF
TRBJ1-1 TRBV7-6 NA NA 13 TGTGCCAGCAGCCCCGGCTTGAACACTGAAGCTTTCTTT CASSPGLNTEAFF
TRBJ1-1 TRBV7-9 NA TRBD1 14 TGTGCCAGCAGCTATGGACAGGGGAGCACTGAAGCTTTCTTT CASSYGQGSTEAFF
TRBJ2-5 TRBV27 NA NA 14 TGTGCCAGTAGACCTACAGGGCGCCAAGAGACCCAGTACTTC CASRPTGRQETQYF
TRBJ1-2 TRBV28 many TRBD1 14 TGTGCCAGCAGTTTAACCGGGACAGGGTATGGCTACACCTTC CASSLTGTGYGYTF
TRBJ2-7 TRBV7-9 NA NA 13 TGTGCCAGCAGCTTACAAGCTACCTACGAGCAGTACTTC CASSLQATYEQYF
TRBJ2-2 TRBV9 many TRBD2 16 TGTGCCAGCAGCCTAACTAGCGGGAGTCCCACCGGGGAGCTGTTTTTT CASSLTSGSPTGELFF
TRBJ2-7 TRBV15 few TRBD2 15 TGTGCCACCAGCAGTTCCGGGACTAGCTCCTACGAGCAGTACTTC CATSSSGTSSYEQYF
TRBJ1-2 TRBV20-1 NA TRBD1 15 TGCAGTGCTAGAGATCCCCTCGACAGGGGCTATGGCTACACCTTC CSARDPLDRGYGYTF
TRBJ2-7 TRBV27 NA TRBD1 13 TGTGCCAGCAGTTTCGGGACAGGATACGAGCAGTACTTC CASSFGTGYEQYF
TRBJ1-1 TRBV25-1 NA NA 14 TGTGCTAGAGCTGGGGGGCGGTGGGACACTGAAGCTTTCTTT CARAGGRWDTEAFF
TRBJ1-2 TRBV11-2 NA TRBD1 13 TGTGCCAGCAGCTTAATAGGGGGCGCTGGCTACACCTTC CASSLIGGAGYTF
TRBJ1-2 TRBV20-1 NA TRBD1 13 TGCAGTGCTGACGGACAGGGCGGATACGGCTACACCTTC CSADGQGGYGYTF
TRBJ2-7 TRBV7-2 many NA 18 TGTGCCAGCAGCCCCAGGTGGAGGACAGGAGGGAGGGTCTACGAGCAGTACTTC CASSPRWRTGGRVYEQYF
TRBJ2-7 TRBV7-9 NA TRBD2 16 TGTGCCAGCAGTCCACCCGGACTAGCGGGCACCTACGAGCAGTACTTC CASSPPGLAGTYEQYF